The clone carrying this T cell receptor beta chain was seen more than once but under ten times. The sample originates from a study of T-cell memory formation after mild COVID-19. Deletions cut 5 bases from V and 7 bases from J, with 12 bases between. Germline CDR1 is SGDLS and CDR2 is YYNGEE. The CDR3 length is 13 residues. TCRdb called the 5' RACE reads again in MiXCR, with one record for every CDR3 protein. The sample shows roughly 150,000 distinct CDR3 sequences, roughly 15% of them seen only once. The V and J genes are TRBV9 and TRBJ2-2, with D perhaps matching TRBD2 (6 bases). The receptor was derived from an adult woman who had mild COVID-19 (a few samples of this study predate the infection). Cell type and time point are not known. Sequencing input: PBMCs or a T cell subset sorted from them (not recorded which). The CDR3 loop is CASSARGGGELFF. Here the CDR3 DNA reads TGTGCCAGCAGTGCTAGGGGAGGCGGGGAGCTGTTTTTT.